This T cell receptor (beta chain) was sequenced for a study of cytomegalovirus exposure and HLA in healthy donors. The CDR3 consists of 14 residues. V lost 5 bases, J lost 3 bases, and 2 bases stayed unmatched. The germline V gene encodes CDR1 WSHSY and CDR2 SAAADI. Method: immunoSEQ multiplex PCR; TCRdb's copy keeps in-frame clones and lacks some. Of 97,000 or so clones detected, about 88% appear once; the ten largest clones hold under 6.5%. The specimen was PBMCs. The V gene is TRBV10-2, the J gene TRBJ2-2; 8 bases are a match to TRBD1. The receptor was derived from a man aged 18 to 29 in good health and CMV-seropositive. The CDR3 reads CASSLQGDTGELFF. Here the CDR3 DNA reads TGCGCCAGCAGTTTACAGGGGGACACCGGGGAGCTGTTTTTT.